The clone carrying this T cell receptor (beta chain) was counted between two and nine times. One end of the junction varies from germline; a read error may be responsible. The sample originates from a study of CD8+CD57+ T cells in acquired aplastic anemia. Germline loops: CDR1 LNHDA, CDR2 SQIVND (reference sequence). The CDR3 length is 16 residues. Those patients picked for sequencing had displayed CD8+CD57+ cell expansion on flow cytometry. TCR beta VDJ combinations and CDR3 sequences were profiled from genomic DNA. MiXCR, applied by TCRdb to the reads, yields one record per CDR3 protein. The sample has 450,000 to 600,000 distinct CDR3 sequences, under 40% seen once.

This clonotype was obtained from a human donor with aplastic anemia. The rearrangement uses TRBV19 and TRBJ1-5, with D tentatively TRBD1 (5 bases). Sequences were obtained from sorted CD4+, CD8+, or CD8+CD57+ T cells (not recorded which) from PBMCs. This chain's CDR3 is CASSIRGDGLNQLQHF. For the CDR3, the DNA is TGTGCCAGTAGTATAAGAGGGGACGGATTAAATCAGCTCCAGCATTTT.